Each of the 21 T cell receptor beta chains below was sequenced from the same sample in a study of shared clonotypes between healthy human individuals. Some clones are missing from TCRdb's copy, which holds only in-frame ones; the method was immunoSEQ multiplex PCR. The sample holds a few hundred thousand clones; around 78% are singletons and the top ten take 12%. The sequenced sample was PBMCs. These receptors originate from a woman in her thirties or forties in good health. Some clones in this sample may be carry-over from other donors' samples.

J is TRBJ2-1 and V is TRBV4-2; perhaps TRBD2 as D (6 bases). CDR3 length equals 16 residues. Deletions cut 0 bases from V and 3 bases from J, with 12 bases between. The germline V gene encodes CDR1 LGHNA and CDR2 YNFKEQ. The CDR3 sequence: CASSQDRRELYNEQFF. CDR3 nucleotides: TGTGCCAGCAGCCAAGACAGGCGGGAACTCTACAATGAGCAGTTCTTC.

The rearrangement joins TRBV7-2 to TRBJ2-1; 8 bases match TRBD2. CDR1 is SGHTA, CDR2 FQGNSA, per germline. The trim removed 5 bases at V and 5 bases at J, leaving 5 bases unmatched. This CDR3 region has 14 residues. The CDR3, as DNA: TGTGCCAGCAGCCGGGAGGGCCCAAACAATGAGCAGTTCTTC. It codes for CASSREGPNNEQFF.

The CDR3 DNA follows: TGTGCCAGTAGTCGACTGGGACAGGGGATAGGCTACACCTTC. Its translation: CASSRLGQGIGYTF. This chain connects TRBV19 to TRBJ1-2; TRBD1 aligns across 10 bases. V lost 5 bases, J lost 8 bases, and 8 bases stayed unmatched. Germline V gene sequence: CDR1 LNHDA, CDR2 SQIVND (reference sequence). The CDR3 is 14 residues long.

In the case of this clone: A far larger clone is a single base away, which makes a read error likely. The sample holds other DNA sequences that translate to the same CDR3. V gene TRBV29-1 combines with J gene TRBJ1-4, with TRBD1 identical over 8 bases. There are 16 residues in the CDR3. The V and J ends lost 3 bases and 8 bases, in that order; junction bases with no gene match: 14. CDR1 SQVTM and CDR2 ANQGSEA come from the germline V gene. The CDR3 coding sequence is TGCAGCGTTGACCCCTACCGGACAGGGTGCTTGGAAAAACTGTTTTTT. Protein product: CSVDPYRTGCLEKLFF.

Comments on this clone: With a much larger clone just one base away, this may be a read error. This likely comes from a read error, as the CDR3 has no conserved phenylalanine or tryptophan at its end. The chain combines TRBV30 with TRBJ1-1; 7 positions match TRBD1. The trim removed 3 bases at V and 4 bases at J, leaving 8 bases unmatched. The germline V gene encodes CDR1 GTSNPN and CDR2 SVGIG (reference sequence). The CDR3 runs to 14 residues. Here the CDR3 reads CAWSEGGVSTEAFS. CDR3 bases: TGTGCCTGGAGCGAAGGGGGCGTGAGCACTGAAGCTTTCTCT.

The chain links TRBV7-7 to TRBJ2-1, with TRBD2 matching 13 bases. This CDR3 is built from 16 residues. The germline V gene has CDR1 SSHAT and CDR2 FNYEAQ (reference sequence). J gave up 9 bases and V 5 bases, and 10 bases lay outside the gene matches. The CDR3 loop is CASSPGLAGFRSEQFF. Written as DNA, the CDR3 is TGTGCCAGCAGCCCGGGACTAGCGGGATTCCGCAGTGAGCAGTTCTTC.

The genes are TRBV7-8 and TRBJ1-1; 8 positions agree with TRBD1. The CDR3 covers 14 residues. Germline V gives CDR1 SGHVS, CDR2 FQNEAQ. With V trimmed by 5 bases and J by 5 bases, 7 bases remained unmatched. CDR3 protein: CASSIQGVRTEAFF. CDR3 bases: TGTGCCAGCAGCATACAGGGGGTACGGACTGAAGCTTTCTTT. The entire variable domain, with the rest obtained from reference TRBV7-8 and TRBJ1-1, is as follows: GAGVSQSPRYKVAKRGQDVALRCDPISGHVSLFWYQQALGQGPEFLTYFQNEAQLDKSGLPSDRFFAERPEGSVSTLKIQRTQQEDSAVYLCASSIQGVRTEAFFGQGTRLTVV.

The gene calls are TRBV19 and TRBJ2-2, with D unresolved. From germline, CDR1 is LNHDA and CDR2 SQIVND (reference sequence). The CDR3 is 13 residues long. Trimming left V 1 base short and J 6 bases short, with 6 bases between. This chain's CDR3 is CASSIAWSGELFF. The CDR3 DNA is TGTGCCAGTAGTATAGCCTGGTCCGGGGAGCTGTTTTTT.

The chain links TRBV27 to TRBJ2-7; 8 nucleotides agree with TRBD2. V trimming: 6 bases; J trimming: 1 base; junction bases outside the gene matches: 8. The CDR3 contains 15 residues. CDR1 and CDR2 from the germline V gene are MNHEY and SMNVEV (reference sequence). The CDR3 sequence: CASRRLAGGSYEQYF. The DNA for the CDR3 is TGTGCCAGCAGGAGGCTGGCGGGAGGATCCTACGAGCAGTACTTC.

The rearrangement joins TRBV19 to TRBJ2-7; the D is unclear. Germline V gene lookup returns CDR1 LNHDA and CDR2 SQIVND (reference sequence). CDR3 length: 13 amino acids. The V end lost 0 bases, the J end lost 9 bases, and 12 bases lay between the germline ends. The CDR3 nucleotides are TGTGCCAGTAGTATAGATCGGCTATCCTGGCAGTACTTC. Translated: CASSIDRLSWQYF.

This clone was counted a single time. This sample includes further DNA sequences coding for the same CDR3. The chain recombines TRBV28 with TRBJ1-1; 9 bases map to TRBD1. Germline V lookup: CDR1 MDHEN, CDR2 SYDVKM. The V gene end was trimmed by 8 bases and the J gene end by 3 bases; junction bases not matched to a gene: 1. The CDR3 is 12 amino acids. DNA of the CDR3: TGTGCCAGCCGACAGGGGGACACTGAAGCTTTCTTT. The encoded protein is CASRQGDTEAFF.

V and J are TRBV11-2 and TRBJ1-5; D remains ambiguous. The CDR3 runs 16 residues. Per the germline V gene, CDR1 is SGHAT and CDR2 is FQNNGV. V lost 3 bases and J lost 0, with 12 bases in between. For the CDR3, the DNA is TGTGCCAGCAGCTTTTCGGTCGGATCTAGCAATCAGCCCCAGCATTTT. Protein product: CASSFSVGSSNQPQHF.

This rearrangement joins TRBV10-3 to TRBJ2-5, with 9 bases fitting TRBD1. The J call is doubtful: the DNA matches TRBJ2-7 better. The CDR3 runs to 14 residues. CDR1 and CDR2 from the germline V gene are ENHRY and SYGVKD. This CDR3 reads CAIRSGQGTYEQYF. The CDR3, as DNA: TGTGCCATCAGATCGGGACAGGGAACCTACGAGCAGTACTTC.

The chain carries TRBV5-1 and TRBJ1-6; D not resolved. This CDR3 comprises 14 residues. CDR1 is SGHRS and CDR2 is YFSETQ in the germline V gene. V lost 4 bases and J 7 bases, leaving 12 bases between the germline ends. The CDR3 loop is CASSLVAANSPLHF. The CDR3 bases are TGCGCCAGCAGCCTAGTGGCAGCCAATTCACCCCTCCACTTT.

The chain recombines TRBV2 with TRBJ2-7; possibly TRBD1 or TRBD2 for D (5 bases each). Germline values: CDR1 SNHLY, CDR2 FYNNEI. The CDR3 loop spans 14 amino acids. V was trimmed by 6 bases and J by 2 bases, leaving 14 bases between them. CDR3 region: CASSLGAYPYEQYF. The CDR3 DNA is TGTGCCAGCAGCCTCGGGGCCTATCCCTACGAGCAGTACTTC.

This clone was counted only a few times. This chain uses TRBV5-1 with TRBJ2-2; D unresolved. Per germline, CDR1 SGHRS and CDR2 YFSETQ. The CDR3 covers 15 residues. The V and J ends lost 0 bases and 6 bases respectively, with 12 bases between them. The CDR3 is CASSLVSPPAGELFF. The CDR3 DNA is TGCGCCAGCAGCTTGGTTAGCCCCCCGGCCGGGGAGCTGTTTTTT.

The rearrangement uses TRBV28 and TRBJ1-2; 8 bases are a match to TRBD1. The CDR3 is made up of 13 amino acids. Trimming took 7 bases from V and 7 from J; bases not matched to a gene: 8. Germline V CDR1 and CDR2: MDHEN, SYDVKM. The CDR3 DNA follows: TGTGCCAGCACACCCAGGGGGCGCGGTGGCTACACCTTC. Residues: CASTPRGRGGYTF.

This clone has ten or more counts. Other DNA sequences in this sample translate to the same CDR3. The gene calls are TRBV27 and TRBJ2-4, with a tentative D call TRBD2 (6 bases). The CDR3 has 14 residues. Trimming removed 4 bases at V and 6 bases at J, with 13 bases between. Germline V gives CDR1 MNHEY, CDR2 SMNVEV (reference sequence). For the CDR3, the DNA is TGTGCCAGCAGTTCCCGGGACGGGGGAAACATTCAGTACTTC. Amino acid sequence: CASSSRDGGNIQYF.

This chain uses TRBV12-5 with TRBJ1-1; maybe TRBD1 (5 bases). This CDR3 comprises 11 residues. The germline V and J ends were trimmed by 5 bases and 10 bases, with 11 bases remaining between them. Germline V gives CDR1 LGHNT, CDR2 FRNRAP. DNA for the CDR3: TGTGCTAGTGGTCCCCAGGGCGCAGCTTTCTTT. Translated, it gives CASGPQGAAFF.

The gene calls are TRBV7-9 and TRBJ1-5; TRBD1 agrees at 7 bases. Germline loops: CDR1 SEHNR, CDR2 FQNEAQ (reference sequence). This CDR3 comprises 16 residues. The V segment lost 1 base and the J segment 3 bases; nucleotides outside the gene matches: 6. DNA for the CDR3: TGTGCCAGCAGCTTAGGTGCGGGACAGATCAATCAGCCCCAGCATTTT. Residues: CASSLGAGQINQPQHF.

The sample holds a few counts of this clone. The rearrangement uses TRBV5-1 and TRBJ1-3; D is undetermined. Deletions cut 0 bases from V and 0 bases from J, with 10 bases between. Germline CDR1 and CDR2: SGHRS and YFSETQ. The CDR3 is 16 amino acids. This CDR3 reads CASSLGVSDSGNTIYF. CDR3 DNA sequence: TGCGCCAGCAGCTTGGGAGTATCCGACTCTGGAAACACCATATATTTT.